This record covers a single T cell receptor (beta chain). Using immunoSEQ multiplex PCR, the repertoire was profiled, and TCRdb retains in-frame clones only, with some absent. Of under 250,000 clones detected, about 85% appear once; the ten largest clones hold 10% to 13%. The CDR3 runs to 15 residues. Unmatched junction bases numbered 9, after V lost 4 bases and J lost 3 bases. CDR1 and CDR2 (germline): GTSNPN, SVGIG (reference sequence). The study drew participants aged about 18 to 89 years from some 25 US areas. The sample belongs to a study of blood T cell repertoires in COVID-19. The chain links TRBV30 to TRBJ1-2; 9 bases line up with TRBD1. Sequenced material: PBMCs or T cells enriched from blood (not recorded which). The source of this sequence is a man aged 25-40 years who had recovered from COVID-19. This CDR3 reads CAWTPGTGTYYGYTF. The CDR3 nucleotides read TGTGCCTGGACCCCCGGGACAGGGACCTACTATGGCTACACCTTC.